There are many counts of the clone carrying this T cell receptor (beta chain). Its antigen is not known. The TCR alpha and TCR beta cDNA libraries, bearing sample barcodes and UMIs, were generated by 5'RACE using constant-segment primers. Via MiXCR, TCRdb re-called the 5' RACE reads, giving one row per CDR3 protein. Of roughly 450,000 distinct CDR3 sequences listed, roughly 18% are singletons. The sample comes from a study of T-cell memory formation after mild COVID-19. General study points: Day 15 to 85 contracting clones showed balanced CD4/CD8; day 15 to 37 expanders favored CD4+. Certain responding clones were present in pre-infection memory, suggesting participation of cross-reactive memory.

Germline V gene data show CDR1 as MNHEY and CDR2 as SVGEGT. This CDR3 is built from 13 residues. The germline V and J ends were trimmed by 7 bases and 0 bases, with 9 bases remaining between them. Sequenced: PBMCs or a T cell subset sorted from them (not recorded which). This clonotype was obtained from a man between 18 and 35 years old who had mild COVID-19 (a few samples of this study predate the infection). Cell type and time point are not known. V and J are TRBV6-2 or TRBV6-3 and TRBJ1-1, with no clear D. The CDR3 DNA follows: TGTGCCAGCACCTCTCCAGTGAACACTGAAGCTTTCTTT. This sequence encodes CASTSPVNTEAFF.